The 12 T cell receptor beta chains below all came from one sample that was sequenced in a study of cytomegalovirus exposure and HLA in healthy donors. Profiling relied on immunoSEQ multiplex PCR, and the TCRdb table lists in-frame clones only, not all of them. The table records 70,000 or so clones, about 90% of them present only once. Input material: PBMCs. These receptors originate from a man between 18 and 35 years old in good health and CMV-seronegative.

The chain employs TRBV19 and TRBJ2-6; D ambiguous. V was trimmed by 5 bases and J by 4 bases, leaving 15 bases between them. Per the germline V gene, CDR1 is LNHDA and CDR2 is SQIVND (reference sequence). The CDR3 loop spans 16 amino acids. The CDR3 coding sequence is TGTGCCAGTAGTCAACCCTCTGCGATCGGGGCCAACGTCCTGACTTTC. Encoded protein: CASSQPSAIGANVLTF.

This clone has more than one count but fewer than ten. This specimen includes other DNA sequences encoding the same CDR3. V usage is TRBV7-9 and J usage is TRBJ2-2; 13 positions match TRBD2. The V gene end was trimmed by 3 bases and the J gene end by 5 bases; junction bases not matched to a gene: 3. Germline V gene lookup returns CDR1 SEHNR and CDR2 FQNEAQ (reference sequence). This CDR3 is built from 16 residues. CDR3 sequence: CASSFPGLAGTGELFF. The CDR3 coding sequence is TGTGCCAGCAGCTTCCCGGGACTAGCGGGGACCGGGGAGCTGTTTTTT.

The chain's CDR3 is CASSDPFTEIKETQYF. The CDR3 nucleotides are TGTGCCAGCAGTGATCCTTTTACAGAAATCAAAGAGACCCAGTACTTC. J is TRBJ2-5 and V is TRBV6-1; D is undetermined. CDR1 and CDR2 from the germline V gene are MNHNS and SASEGT. This CDR3 is 16 amino acids long. V was trimmed by 3 bases and J by 3 bases, leaving 17 bases between them.

The chain links TRBV28 to TRBJ1-2; 8 bases line up with TRBD1. CDR3 length equals 15 residues. Germline trimming cut 1 base from V and 7 bases from J; bases unmatched to any gene: 8. Germline CDR1 and CDR2: MDHEN and SYDVKM. CDR3: CASSLSTDRESGYTF. The CDR3 region has the DNA TGTGCCAGCAGTTTATCGACGGACAGGGAGAGTGGCTACACCTTC.

The chain is built from TRBV10-3 and TRBJ2-1; 8 nucleotides match TRBD1. CDR3 length: 12 residues. Germline CDR1 is ENHRY and CDR2 is SYGVKD. The ends lost 7 bases at V and 6 bases at J; junction bases unmatched: 2. The CDR3 bases are TGTGCCATCATGGACAGGGTCAATGAGCAGTTCTTC. Protein sequence: CAIMDRVNEQFF.

The chain joins TRBV7-9 to TRBJ2-1, with 10 nucleotides matching TRBD2. This CDR3 comprises 15 residues. Germline V CDR1 and CDR2: SEHNR, FQNEAQ (reference sequence). With V trimmed by 0 bases and J by 15 bases, 11 bases remained unmatched. CDR3 in DNA: TGTGCCAGCAGCTTAGCAGCGGGAGGGCCCAATTCACCGTTCTTC. Translating gives CASSLAAGGPNSPFF.

The chain employs TRBV4-3 and TRBJ1-1; no clear D gene. CDR1 is LGHNA and CDR2 is YSLEER in the germline V gene. The CDR3 sequence is 17 residues long. Trimming shortened V by 0 bases and J by 0 bases, and 14 bases separated the two germline ends. CDR3 coding DNA: TGCGCCAGCAGCCAAGATTGGGCAGGATCCATGAACACTGAAGCTTTCTTT. Translated: CASSQDWAGSMNTEAFF.

The chain links TRBV28 to TRBJ1-5; D is unclear. Germline assignment: CDR1 MDHEN and CDR2 SYDVKM. Deletions cut 6 bases from V and 6 bases from J, with 9 bases between. The length of the CDR3 is 12 residues. CDR3 sequence (DNA): TGTGCCAGCAGACAAGCGGGTCAGCCCCAGCATTTT. It translates to CASRQAGQPQHF.

The chain combines TRBV6-5 with TRBJ1-2; D remains unclear. This CDR3 comprises 12 residues. Between the trimmed V and J ends, which lost 5 bases and 8 bases, there was a span of 12 bases. Germline loops: CDR1 MNHEY, CDR2 SVGAGI. The CDR3 here is CASSIGGNGYTF. CDR3 coding DNA: TGTGCCAGCAGTATTGGAGGTAACGGCTACACCTTC.

The V and J genes are TRBV9 and TRBJ2-7; maybe TRBD2 (6 bases). V was pared by 0 bases and J by 0 bases, with 10 bases between. Germline V gene lookup returns CDR1 SGDLS and CDR2 YYNGEE. The CDR3 spans 15 residues. CDR3 in DNA: TGTGCCAGCAGCGTAGCCCCGGGAGTCTCCTACGAGCAGTACTTC. Its translation is CASSVAPGVSYEQYF. The entire variable domain, with the rest obtained from reference TRBV9 and TRBJ2-7, is as follows: DSGVTQTPKHLITATGQRVTLRCSPRSGDLSVYWYQQSLDQGLQFLIQYYNGEERAKGNILERFSAQQFPDLHSELNLSSLELGDSALYFCASSVAPGVSYEQYFGPGTRLTVT.

J is TRBJ2-5 and V is TRBV2; perhaps TRBD2 as D (5 bases). This CDR3 spans 14 amino acids. The V end lost 2 bases, the J end lost 5 bases, and 12 bases lay between the germline ends. From germline, CDR1 is SNHLY and CDR2 FYNNEI. The CDR3 DNA follows: TGTGCCAGCAGTGAAAGTCTAGCTGCGGAGACCCAGTACTTC. Translating it yields CASSESLAAETQYF.

This clone was seen only a few times. The chain employs TRBV10-3 and TRBJ1-2; TRBD1 aligns across 10 bases. Germline CDR1 and CDR2: ENHRY and SYGVKD. Trimming took 8 bases from V and 12 from J; bases not matched to a gene: 12. CDR3 length: 13 residues. The CDR3 DNA sequence: TGTGCCATCTCCGACAGGGGGCCCTCGGGGGACACCTTC. This codes for CAISDRGPSGDTF.